The 23 T cell receptor beta chains below come from one sample, sequenced in a study of T-cell reconstitution after alpha-beta-depleted transplantation in children. This sample's TCRbeta library carried unique molecular identifier barcodes. TCRdb used MiXCR to reprocess the PCR reads, holding one entry per CDR3 protein. The sample lists around 300,000 distinct CDR3 sequences; 10% were seen once. Sequencing used PBMCs, obtained before TCRalphabeta/CD19-depleted stem cell transplant. The source is a boy under three years old with acute myeloid leukemia, due to receive a stem cell transplant.

This clonotype was recorded only once. A read error may explain this, as a much larger clone is one base away. CDR3 coding DNA: TGTGCCAGCAGTTTAACGGGAACCGCCTCTGCGGCCAACGTCCTGACTTTC. Residues: CASSLTGTASAANVLTF. The rearrangement joins TRBV28 to TRBJ2-6; weak D call: TRBD2 (5 bases). CDR3 length: 17 amino acids. Per germline, CDR1 MDHEN and CDR2 SYDVKM. The variable domain in full, with the rest retrieved from reference TRBV28 and TRBJ2-6, is DVKVTQSSRYLVKRTGEKVFLECVQDMDHENMFWYRQDPGLGLRLIYFSYDVKMKEKGDIPEGYSVSREKKERFSLILESASTNQTSMYLCASSLTGTASAANVLTFGAGSRLTVL.

V and J are TRBV19 and TRBJ2-7; TRBD2 matches 7 bases. Germline-derived CDR1 and CDR2 are LNHDA and SQIVND (reference sequence). V gave up 1 base and J gave up 2 bases; unmatched junction bases: 5. The CDR3 runs 15 residues. The CDR3 nucleotides read TGTGCCAGTAGTATAGGGGAGGGGAAGGCCTACGAGCAGTACTTC. Its protein is CASSIGEGKAYEQYF.

V and J are TRBV11-2 and TRBJ2-2; tentatively, D is TRBD1 (6 bases). Germline V gene lookup returns CDR1 SGHAT and CDR2 FQNNGV. The CDR3 totals 15 residues. V was trimmed by 6 bases and J by 1 base, leaving 12 bases between them. For the CDR3, the DNA is TGTGCCAGCAGTTATAGACAGGTGAACACCGGGGAGCTGTTTTTT. This encodes CASSYRQVNTGELFF.

This clonotype has at least ten counts. The chain joins TRBV7-9 to TRBJ2-3, with 8 bases identical to TRBD1. The CDR3 has 16 residues. Trimming removed 5 bases from V and 2 bases from J; junction bases left unmatched: 9. Looked up from germline, CDR1 is SEHNR and CDR2 is FQNEAQ (reference sequence). CDR3 DNA sequence: TGTGCCAGCAGCCGGGACAGGTTGGGGCCCACAGATACGCAGTATTTT. Protein: CASSRDRLGPTDTQYF.

This clonotype has at least ten counts. This chain joins TRBV15 and TRBJ2-1; D not resolved. This CDR3 is built from 13 residues. Looked up from germline, CDR1 is LNHNV and CDR2 is YYDKDF (reference sequence). The V end was cut by 4 bases, the J end by 4 bases, with 8 bases between. The chain's CDR3 is CATSIKAYNEQFF. The CDR3, as DNA: TGTGCCACCAGCATAAAGGCGTACAATGAGCAGTTCTTC.

This clonotype has a count of ten or more. The chain links TRBV24-1 to TRBJ2-7; D is unresolved. With 4 bases removed from V and 3 bases from J, the gap between germline ends came to 6 bases. The CDR3 covers 12 residues. CDR1 is KGHDR and CDR2 is SFDVKD in the germline V gene. CDR3 in amino acids: CATSDSNYEQYF. As DNA, the CDR3 is TGTGCCACCAGTGACTCCAACTACGAGCAGTACTTC.

The V gene is TRBV5-5, the J gene TRBJ1-5, with D uncertain. The length of the CDR3 is 15 residues. From germline, CDR1 is SGHKS and CDR2 YYEKEE (reference sequence). Trimming took off 6 bases at V and 6 bases at J, with 19 bases between the two ends. CDR3 DNA sequence: TGTGCCAGCACCACTACGGGGAATCGAGGTCAGCCCCAGCATTTT. Its translation is CASTTTGNRGQPQHF.

The rearrangement uses TRBV2 and TRBJ2-7; D is ambiguous. The CDR3 consists of 9 residues. CDR1 is SNHLY and CDR2 is FYNNEI in the germline V gene. The V end lost 8 bases, the J end lost 9 bases, and 8 bases lay between the germline ends. The CDR3 coding sequence is TGTGCCAGCGGTTCGGTGCAGTACTTC. Amino acid sequence: CASGSVQYF. The whole variable domain, remainder taken from reference TRBV2 and TRBJ2-7, is EPEVTQTPSHQVTQMGQEVILRCVPISNHLYFYWYRQILGQKVEFLVSFYNNEISEKSEIFDDQFSVERPDGSNFTLKIRSTKLEDSAMYFCASGSVQYFGPGTRLTVT.

At least ten counts were recorded for this clonotype. The chain recombines TRBV28 with TRBJ1-1; D is perhaps TRBD1 (5 bases). This CDR3 has 13 residues. Germline V gives CDR1 MDHEN, CDR2 SYDVKM. V lost 7 bases and J lost 6, with 15 bases in between. The CDR3: CASTWGGGAEAFF. In nucleotides, the CDR3 is TGTGCCAGCACATGGGGAGGAGGGGCTGAAGCTTTCTTT.

The CDR3 sequence: CASDSGHRDYNEQFF. In DNA form, the CDR3 reads TGTGCCAGCGATTCGGGACACCGAGACTACAATGAGCAGTTCTTC. The chain recombines TRBV6-2 or TRBV6-3 with TRBJ2-1, with D possibly being TRBD1 (6 bases). The CDR3 extends over 15 amino acids. The ends were cut back, 8 bases at V and 3 bases at J, with 17 bases in the middle. CDR1 and CDR2 from the germline V gene are MNHEY and SVGEGT.

This clonotype was counted many times. The chain joins TRBV10-3 to TRBJ2-7; 9 nucleotides agree with TRBD1. Germline CDR1 ENHRY, CDR2 SYGVKD. V trimming: 0 bases; J trimming: 8 bases; junction bases outside the gene matches: 8. This CDR3 spans 15 amino acids. The CDR3 DNA is TGTGCCATCAGTGAGTCCGGGACAGGGAATTCCCAGCAGTACTTC. Its protein is CAISESGTGNSQQYF.

The DNA for the CDR3 is TGTGCCAGCAGCTTCTTGACAGGGGCTGGGGCCAACGTCCTGACTTTC. Translated, it gives CASSFLTGAGANVLTF. This sequence joins TRBV13 and TRBJ2-6; 8 positions match TRBD1. The CDR3 contains 16 residues. V gave up 3 bases and J gave up 2 bases; unmatched junction bases: 3. CDR1 and CDR2 from the germline V gene are PRHDT and FYEKMQ (reference sequence).

This clonotype has a count of ten or more. This chain joins TRBV6-1 and TRBJ2-7; weak D call: TRBD2 (6 bases). Germline values: CDR1 MNHNS, CDR2 SASEGT. Between the trimmed V and J ends, which lost 6 bases and 0 bases, there was a span of 9 bases. The CDR3 runs 13 residues. The CDR3 spells CASRRGSSYEQYF. CDR3 coding DNA: TGTGCCAGCAGACGGGGGAGCTCCTACGAGCAGTACTTC.

This chain links TRBV25-1 with TRBJ2-3; D may be TRBD2 (6 bases). The CDR3 sequence is 13 residues long. CDR1 MGHDK and CDR2 SYGVNS come from the germline V gene. V lost 10 bases to trimming and J lost 1 base, with 12 bases between them. Here the CDR3 DNA reads TGTGCCACCGGGGGTCGGGGCACAGATACGCAGTATTTT. Translating it yields CATGGRGTDTQYF.

Here the CDR3 DNA reads TGTGCCAGCTCACCTTTAGGAACAGGGGCTGTCTACAATGAGCAGTTCTTC. This sequence encodes CASSPLGTGAVYNEQFF. The genes are TRBV18 and TRBJ2-1; 7 bases fit TRBD1. Germline CDR1 KGHSH, CDR2 LQKENI. The CDR3 is 17 amino acids. Trimming cost V 3 bases and J 3 bases; bases outside gene matches: 11.

This clonotype was found many times. The chain is built from TRBV6-1 and TRBJ1-5, with 9 bases fitting TRBD1. V lost 7 bases to trimming and J lost 6 bases; unmatched junction nucleotides: 7. The CDR3 runs to 14 residues. CDR1 is MNHNS and CDR2 is SASEGT in the germline V gene. CDR3 sequence reads: CASTSPGQGQPQHF. CDR3 DNA: TGTGCCAGCACCTCCCCGGGACAGGGTCAGCCCCAGCATTTT.

This clonotype was seen only a few times. The chain has TRBV15 and TRBJ2-7, with D perhaps TRBD2 (5 bases). Trimming took off 5 bases at V and 4 bases at J, with 15 bases between the two ends. The CDR3 runs to 14 residues. Germline CDR1 LNHNV, CDR2 YYDKDF (reference sequence). CDR3 sequence reads: CATSGGSLGYEQYF. The CDR3 bases are TGTGCCACCAGCGGAGGCAGTTTGGGATACGAGCAGTACTTC.

This clonotype showed up many times. V and J are TRBV7-2 and TRBJ2-3, with 9 bases lining up with TRBD2. CDR1 SGHTA and CDR2 FQGNSA come from the germline V gene. V was pared by 3 bases and J by 3 bases, with 4 bases of the junction left unmatched. The CDR3 has 15 amino acids. The CDR3 here is CASSFRTSATDTQYF. CDR3 DNA: TGTGCCAGCAGCTTTCGGACTAGCGCAACAGATACGCAGTATTTT.

At least ten counts were recorded for this clonotype. The genes are TRBV25-1 and TRBJ2-1; D unresolved. Germline values: CDR1 MGHDK, CDR2 SYGVNS. The V end lost 5 bases, the J end lost 4 bases, and 3 bases lay between the germline ends. The CDR3 is 11 amino acids. CDR3 coding DNA: TGTGCCAGCAGTAAGTACAATGAGCAGTTCTTC. Translated: CASSKYNEQFF.

This clonotype was counted at least ten times. V is TRBV29-1 and J is TRBJ2-7; the D gene is possibly TRBD1 (6 bases). CDR3 length: 12 residues. Trimming took off 4 bases at V and 5 bases at J, with 12 bases between the two ends. CDR1 SQVTM and CDR2 ANQGSEA come from the germline V gene. The CDR3 DNA is TGCAGCGTTGGGACAGAAGGAAACGAGCAGTACTTC. Translating gives CSVGTEGNEQYF.

This clonotype was recorded many times. The chain joins TRBV5-1 to TRBJ2-3, with unresolved D. Trimming pared 1 base from V and 5 bases from J, leaving 11 bases between. Germline V lookup: CDR1 SGHRS, CDR2 YFSETQ. This CDR3 is built from 14 residues. The CDR3 loop is CASSLYGPQDTQYF. CDR3 sequence (DNA): TGCGCCAGCAGCTTGTACGGTCCCCAAGATACGCAGTATTTT.

This clonotype was recorded many times. The V gene is TRBV13, the J gene TRBJ2-7; 8 bases agree with TRBD1. After removal of 3 bases from V and 3 bases from J, the junction contained 7 bases not matched to a gene. This CDR3 has 15 amino acids. Germline loops: CDR1 PRHDT, CDR2 FYEKMQ (reference sequence). CDR3 coding DNA: TGTGCCAGCAGCTTCGGGGGACAGGCTTACTACGAGCAGTACTTC. It yields the protein CASSFGGQAYYEQYF. Based on the CDR3 plus reference TRBV13 and TRBJ2-7, the full variable domain is AAGVIQSPRHLIKEKRETATLKCYPIPRHDTVYWYQQGPGQDPQFLISFYEKMQSDKGSIPDRFSAQQFSDYHSELNMSSLELGDSALYFCASSFGGQAYYEQYFGPGTRLTVT.

This clonotype was detected many times. The chain recombines TRBV10-3 with TRBJ1-4; D unresolved. The CDR3 is 14 residues long. The V end lost 0 bases, the J end lost 8 bases, and 10 bases lay between the germline ends. The germline V gene encodes CDR1 ENHRY and CDR2 SYGVKD. In DNA form, the CDR3 reads TGTGCCATCAGTGAGTCGACCAAAACCGAAAAACTGTTTTTT. It yields the protein CAISESTKTEKLFF.